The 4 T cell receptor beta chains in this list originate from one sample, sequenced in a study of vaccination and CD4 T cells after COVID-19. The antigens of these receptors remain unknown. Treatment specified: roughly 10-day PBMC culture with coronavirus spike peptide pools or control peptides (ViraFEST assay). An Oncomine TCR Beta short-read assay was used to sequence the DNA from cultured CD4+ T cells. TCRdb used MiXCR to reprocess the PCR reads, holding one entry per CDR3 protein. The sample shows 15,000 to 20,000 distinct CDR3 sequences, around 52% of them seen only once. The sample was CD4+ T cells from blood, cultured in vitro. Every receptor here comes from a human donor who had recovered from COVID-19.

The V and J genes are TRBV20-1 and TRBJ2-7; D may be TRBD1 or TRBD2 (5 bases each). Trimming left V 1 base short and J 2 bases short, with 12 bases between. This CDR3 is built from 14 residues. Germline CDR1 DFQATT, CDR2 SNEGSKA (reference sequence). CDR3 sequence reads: CSARVPGQAYEQYF. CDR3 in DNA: TGCAGTGCTAGAGTCCCGGGGCAGGCCTACGAGCAGTACTTC.

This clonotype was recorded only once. The CDR3 reads CASRPRGNGAGELFF. The CDR3 DNA is TGTGCCAGCAGGCCCCGGGGGAACGGGGCCGGGGAGCTGTTTTTT. The chain uses TRBV27 and TRBJ2-2; possible D gene TRBD2, 6 bases. The germline V gene has CDR1 MNHEY and CDR2 SMNVEV (reference sequence). This CDR3 has 15 amino acids. Deletions cut 6 bases from V and 6 bases from J, with 17 bases between.

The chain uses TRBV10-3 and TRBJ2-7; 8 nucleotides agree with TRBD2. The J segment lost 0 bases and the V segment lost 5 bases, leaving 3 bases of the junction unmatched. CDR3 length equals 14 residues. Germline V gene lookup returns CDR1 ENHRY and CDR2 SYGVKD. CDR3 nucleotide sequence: TGTGCCATCAGTCTTAGCGGGACCTCCTACGAGCAGTACTTC. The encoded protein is CAISLSGTSYEQYF.

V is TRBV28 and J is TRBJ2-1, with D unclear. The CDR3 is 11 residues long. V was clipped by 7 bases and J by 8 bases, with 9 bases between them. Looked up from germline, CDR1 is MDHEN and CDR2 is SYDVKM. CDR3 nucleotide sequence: TGTGCCAGCACCTTTCAGTATGAGCAGTTCTTC. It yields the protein CASTFQYEQFF.